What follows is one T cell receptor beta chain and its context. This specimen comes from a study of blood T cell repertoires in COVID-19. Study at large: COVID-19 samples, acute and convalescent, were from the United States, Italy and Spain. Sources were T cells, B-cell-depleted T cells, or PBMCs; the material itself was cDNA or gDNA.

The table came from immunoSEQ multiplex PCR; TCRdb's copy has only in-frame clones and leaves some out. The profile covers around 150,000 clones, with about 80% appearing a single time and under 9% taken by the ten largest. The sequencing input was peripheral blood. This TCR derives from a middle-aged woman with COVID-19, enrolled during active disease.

DNA of the CDR3: TGTGCCAGCAGCTTAGGGGGGGGACAAAGCTATGGCTACACCTTC. As protein: CASSLGGGQSYGYTF. The chain is built from TRBV11-2 and TRBJ1-2; TRBD1 might be the D (6 bases). Germline CDR1 is SGHAT and CDR2 is FQNNGV. V lost 1 base to trimming and J lost 4 bases, with 13 bases between them. The CDR3 extends over 15 amino acids. The entire variable domain, with the rest obtained from reference TRBV11-2 and TRBJ1-2, is as follows: EAGVAQSPRYKIIEKRQSVAFWCNPISGHATLYWYQQILGQGPKLLIQFQNNGVVDDSQLPKDRFSAERLKGVDSTLKIQPAKLEDSAVYLCASSLGGGQSYGYTFGSGTRLTVV.